This entry concerns a single TCR beta chain. The antigen is not known. The data originate from a study of T-cell reconstitution after alpha-beta-depleted transplantation in children. Study results and caveats: Two months or so post-transplant, alpha-beta T cells reportedly derived from several hundred expanded graft clones. The origin of high day-60 TCRbeta diversity in some patients lay in surviving recipient T cells and thymic progenitors. At one year after transplant, newly produced T cells mostly accounted for T-cell counts and diversity.

Unique molecular identifiers were incorporated into the prepared TCRbeta library. TCRdb reprocessed the PCR reads via MiXCR and lists one record per CDR3 protein. The table shows 250,000 to 300,000 distinct CDR3 sequences, with about a tenth occurring only once. Germline CDR1 reads MNHEY; CDR2 reads SVGAGI. This CDR3 is built from 16 residues. J was trimmed by 4 bases and V by 6 bases; bases with no gene match: 15. The clonotype originates from a boy less than two years old with acute myeloid leukemia, due to receive a stem cell transplant. Sequenced material: PBMCs, taken before TCRalphabeta/CD19-depleted stem cell transplant. J is TRBJ2-7 and V is TRBV6-5, with 7 bases aligning to TRBD2. CDR3 region: CASRYMGGDVPYEQYF. In DNA form, the CDR3 reads TGTGCCAGCAGATATATGGGGGGGGATGTTCCTTACGAGCAGTACTTC.